These T cell receptor beta chains were read from a single sample in a study of T cell responses to AZD1222 COVID-19 vaccine. Data came from immunoSEQ multiplex PCR; TCRdb stores just in-frame clones and leaves some out. The sample yields about 110,000 clones, 90% to 95% seen once. The material sequenced was peripheral blood, taken on day 0 of AZD1222 vaccination. All receptors derive from an adult in good health. Each CDR3 is given with its conserved first and last residue. A D gene is named only where the DNA matches it firmly. Where a row states a size, it is once, few, many or the class of an expanded clone; other rows omit it.

clone size | D gene | J gene | V gene | CDR3 protein | CDR3 DNA
. | TRBD1 | TRBJ2-5 | TRBV9 | CASSVVGQGLETQYF | TGTGCCAGCAGCGTAGTTGGACAGGGCCTAGAGACCCAGTACTTC
. | TRBD1 | TRBJ1-1 | TRBV6-2/TRBV6-3 | CASSSTRTGRNTEAFF | TGTGCCAGCAGCTCGACCAGGACAGGGAGGAACACTGAAGCTTTCTTT
. | TRBD2 | TRBJ2-5 | TRBV7-3 | CASSRTSGIQETQYF | TGTGCCAGCAGCAGGACTAGCGGGATACAAGAGACCCAGTACTTC
. | . | TRBJ2-3 | TRBV20-1 | CSASAPGPVTDTQYF | TGCAGTGCTAGTGCTCCGGGACCCGTCACAGATACGCAGTATTTT
. | . | TRBJ1-1 | TRBV7-9 | CASSLGQMNTEAFF | TGTGCCAGCAGCTTAGGGCAAATGAACACTGAAGCTTTCTTT
. | . | TRBJ2-1 | TRBV2 | CASATRQQFF | TGTGCCAGCGCAACGCGACAGCAGTTCTTC
. | TRBD1 | TRBJ1-1 | TRBV7-9 | CASRDIRQGLNTEAFF | TGTGCCAGCAGGGACATCAGACAGGGATTGAACACTGAAGCTTTCTTT
. | . | TRBJ1-2 | TRBV9 | CASSDPGAPNYGYTF | TGTGCCAGCAGCGACCCAGGGGCCCCTAACTATGGCTACACCTTC
. | . | TRBJ2-1 | TRBV6-4 | CASSREAGSYEQFF | TGTGCCAGCAGCCGCGAGGCTGGGAGTTATGAGCAGTTCTTC
. | . | TRBJ1-5 | TRBV5-1 | CASSLDGDFNQPQHF | TGCGCCAGCAGCTTGGACGGGGATTTTAATCAGCCCCAGCATTTT
. | TRBD1 | TRBJ1-2 | TRBV29-1 | CSVDYTEDRAIGANYGYTF | TGCAGCGTTGACTATACCGAGGACAGGGCAATAGGGGCTAACTATGGCTACACCTTC
. | . | TRBJ1-1 | TRBV4-3 | CASSRDRQLNTEAFF | TGCGCCAGCAGCCGAGACAGACAACTGAACACTGAAGCTTTCTTT
. | . | TRBJ2-7 | TRBV5-1 | CASSPNGNEQYF | TGCGCCAGCAGCCCTAACGGGAACGAGCAGTACTTC
. | . | TRBJ2-6 | TRBV7-9 | CASSQGSSGANVLTF | TGTGCCAGCAGTCAAGGAAGTAGTGGGGCCAACGTCCTGACTTTC
few | TRBD1 | TRBJ1-1 | TRBV6-5 | CASSRRTGKLPEAFF | TGTGCCAGCAGCCGCCGGACAGGGAAATTGCCTGAAGCTTTCTTT
once | . | TRBJ1-5 | TRBV18 | CASSPRAIGSNQPQHF | TGTGCCAGCTCACCCAGGGCCATAGGGAGCAATCAGCCCCAGCATTTT
. | TRBD2 | TRBJ2-2 | TRBV9 | CASSVAEASGFTGELFF | TGTGCCAGCAGCGTAGCTGAGGCTAGCGGATTCACCGGGGAGCTGTTTTTT
. | . | TRBJ1-2 | TRBV28 | CASSPPLEAGYGYTF | TGTGCCAGCAGTCCCCCTTTGGAGGCGGGCTATGGCTACACCTTC
. | . | TRBJ1-1 | TRBV18 | CASSPLKNTEAFF | TGTGCCAGCTCACCACTCAAGAACACTGAAGCTTTCTTT
. | . | TRBJ1-3 | TRBV18 | CASSPLNGNTIYF | TGTGCCAGCTCACCACTTAATGGAAACACCATATATTTT